A selection of T cell receptor beta chains follows, all from one sample in a study of T cell changes during pregnancy in multiple sclerosis. Clones were read by immunoSEQ multiplex PCR, and TCRdb kept only the in-frame ones, dropping some. The data show approximately 12,000 clones, with almost 90% seen just once and around 12% held by the top ten. Here the sequenced sample was CD8+ T cells from peripheral blood mononuclear cells, taken after pregnancy. The receptor set was obtained from a female donor in good health, enrolled as a control in a pregnancy study. Both conserved end residues are part of each CDR3. A D gene is named only where the DNA matches it firmly. Clone size, where shown, is once, few, many, or a class for clones that have expanded.

j_call clone_size v_call d_call cdr3_aa cdr3_nt
TRBJ2-7 NA TRBV7-9 NA CASSLSQGSSYEQYF TGTGCCAGCAGCTTAAGTCAGGGAAGCTCCTACGAGCAGTACTTC
TRBJ2-4 NA TRBV18 NA CASSPQEGEDIQYF TGTGCCAGCTCACCACAGGAGGGTGAGGACATTCAGTACTTC
TRBJ2-1 NA TRBV2 NA CASSGRDLFHEQFF TGTGCCAGCAGTGGACGGGACTTATTCCATGAGCAGTTCTTC
TRBJ2-3 NA TRBV7-8 NA CASSLGAPDTQYF TGTGCCAGCAGCTTGGGAGCCCCAGATACGCAGTATTTT
TRBJ2-2 NA TRBV6-5 NA CASSYKTGGSGELFF TGTGCCAGCAGTTACAAGACGGGCGGGTCCGGGGAGCTGTTTTTT
TRBJ2-2 NA TRBV6-4 NA CASSPGSTGELFF TGTGCCAGCAGTCCAGGGTCCACCGGGGAGCTGTTTTTT
TRBJ2-7 NA TRBV27 TRBD2 CASSLLTSGSSYEQYF TGTGCCAGCAGTTTGCTGACTAGCGGGAGCTCCTACGAGCAGTACTTC
TRBJ2-1 NA TRBV6-1 NA CASSPSAGQPNEQFF TGTGCCAGCAGCCCCTCTGCGGGACAGCCAAATGAGCAGTTCTTC
TRBJ2-7 NA TRBV28 TRBD2 CASSLTSVNYEQYF TGTGCCAGCAGTTTGACTAGCGTGAACTACGAGCAGTACTTC
TRBJ2-3 NA TRBV6-5 NA CASSYGEDTQYF TGTGCCAGCAGTTACGGGGAGGATACGCAGTATTTT
TRBJ1-1 few TRBV9 NA CASRAGLGTEAFF TGTGCCAGCAGGGCAGGGTTGGGCACTGAAGCTTTCTTT
TRBJ2-1 NA TRBV5-1 TRBD1 CASSLGGQGAVMNEQFF TGCGCCAGCAGCTTGGGCGGACAGGGGGCGGTTATGAATGAGCAGTTCTTC
TRBJ1-6 NA TRBV30 TRBD1 CAWRPGQLDSPLHF TGTGCCTGGAGGCCGGGACAGCTTGATTCACCCCTCCACTTT
TRBJ2-3 NA TRBV5-6 TRBD1 CASSLGDRVTDTQYF TGTGCCAGCAGCTTGGGGGACAGGGTCACAGATACGCAGTATTTT
TRBJ2-1 large TRBV15 NA CATSRDSSLSYNEQFF TGTGCCACCAGCAGAGATAGTAGTCTCTCCTACAATGAGCAGTTCTTC
TRBJ2-7 NA TRBV28 TRBD1 CASSYGQGSTYEQYF TGTGCCAGCAGTTACGGACAGGGGTCTACCTACGAGCAGTACTTC
TRBJ2-1 NA TRBV4-1 TRBD2 CASSQDFSGGASYNEQFF TGCGCCAGCAGCCAAGATTTTAGCGGGGGGGCTAGCTACAATGAGCAGTTCTTC
TRBJ2-5 NA TRBV28 TRBD2 CASSLMRGGWETQYF TGTGCCAGCAGTTTAATGCGGGGGGGCTGGGAGACCCAGTACTTC
TRBJ2-1 NA TRBV2 NA CASSEFMGRSSYNEQFF TGTGCCAGCAGTGAATTCATGGGGCGTAGCTCCTACAATGAGCAGTTCTTC
TRBJ2-7 once TRBV5-1 NA CASSLAGTGRFYEQYF TGCGCCAGCAGCTTGGCCGGGACTGGAAGATTTTACGAGCAGTACTTC
TRBJ2-3 NA TRBV6-1 TRBD1 CASSEARGQGTDTQYF TGTGCCAGCAGTGAAGCGCGGGGACAGGGCACAGATACGCAGTATTTT
TRBJ1-2 NA TRBV28 NA CASKPLEGTRFYGYTF TGTGCCAGCAAACCCCTTGAGGGCACTCGCTTCTATGGCTACACCTTC
TRBJ1-2 NA TRBV4-1 NA CASSLDPDSDGYTF TGCGCCAGCAGCCTCGATCCGGACAGCGATGGCTACACCTTC
TRBJ2-6 once TRBV15 NA CATSRTPVSGANVLTF TGTGCCACCAGCAGAACGCCGGTGTCTGGGGCCAACGTCCTGACTTTC
TRBJ1-2 NA TRBV15 NA CATSRDREGVYGYTF TGTGCCACCAGCAGAGATCGGGAGGGCGTCTATGGCTACACCTTC
TRBJ1-1 NA TRBV7-9 TRBD1 CASSSDRGGEGTEAFF TGTGCCAGCAGCTCCGACAGGGGAGGGGAAGGCACTGAAGCTTTCTTT
TRBJ2-2 NA TRBV4-1 TRBD1 CASSQDQGTGLRGELFF TGCGCCAGCAGCCAAGATCAGGGGACAGGGCTTAGGGGGGAGCTGTTTTTT
TRBJ1-4 NA TRBV7-2 NA CASSSPPSEKLFF TGTGCCAGCAGCTCGCCCCCCAGTGAAAAACTGTTTTTT
TRBJ2-7 NA TRBV6-1 NA CASSAGYEQYF TGTGCCAGCAGTGCCGGCTACGAGCAGTACTTC
TRBJ1-4 NA TRBV11-2 NA CASSDSDSELFF TGTGCCAGCAGCGACAGTGACTCCGAACTGTTTTTT
TRBJ1-1 NA TRBV11-2 NA CASPWGQAGSDTEAFF TGTGCCAGCCCATGGGGTCAGGCGGGTTCGGACACTGAAGCTTTCTTT
TRBJ2-2 NA TRBV28 TRBD1 CASSLTGQGLTGELFF TGTGCCAGCAGTTTGACGGGACAGGGCTTAACCGGGGAGCTGTTTTTT
TRBJ1-2 NA TRBV6-4 TRBD1 CASRPGTGSGGYTF TGTGCCAGCAGACCCGGGACAGGCTCGGGGGGCTACACCTTC
TRBJ2-1 once TRBV5-6 NA CASSLGLMVNEQFF TGTGCCAGCAGCTTGGGACTCATGGTGAATGAGCAGTTCTTC
TRBJ1-3 NA TRBV19 NA CASTVGGNTIYF TGTGCCAGTACAGTTGGTGGAAACACCATATATTTT
TRBJ1-5 once TRBV6-6 TRBD1 CASSSLMDRGNQPQHF TGTGCCAGCAGCTCCCTTATGGACAGGGGCAATCAGCCCCAGCATTTT
TRBJ2-4 NA TRBV28 NA CASSPDLGQGKNIQYF TGTGCCAGCAGTCCGGACCTGGGTCAGGGCAAAAACATTCAGTACTTC
TRBJ2-7 NA TRBV19 NA CASSSRAEQYF TGTGCCAGTAGTAGCCGCGCCGAGCAGTACTTC
TRBJ1-1 NA TRBV4-1 NA CASSQDPGGYAEAFF TGCGCCAGCAGCCAAGATCCGGGTGGTTATGCTGAAGCTTTCTTT
TRBJ1-4 NA TRBV28 NA CASSFLPGQFPANEKLFF TGTGCCAGCAGTTTCCTCCCCGGACAGTTCCCGGCTAATGAAAAACTGTTTTTT
TRBJ2-1 NA TRBV11-2 NA CASSLDLGRNNEQFF TGTGCCAGCAGCTTAGATCTGGGCAGAAACAATGAGCAGTTCTTC
TRBJ1-2 few TRBV7-9 TRBD1 CASSLRDSYGYTF TGTGCCAGCAGCTTGAGGGACAGCTATGGCTACACCTTC
TRBJ2-7 NA TRBV15 NA CATSRDPDEQYF TGTGCCACCAGCAGAGATCCGGACGAGCAGTACTTC
TRBJ2-1 NA TRBV11-3 TRBD2 CASSPGLAGGHFEQFF TGTGCCAGCAGCCCCGGACTAGCGGGGGGGCATTTTGAGCAGTTCTTC
TRBJ2-1 NA TRBV4-1 TRBD2 CASSPSHGTSNEQFF TGCGCCAGCAGCCCCTCCCACGGGACTAGCAATGAGCAGTTCTTC
TRBJ2-1 medium-sized TRBV19 TRBD1 CASSMGTGYNEQFF TGTGCCAGTAGTATGGGGACAGGGTACAATGAGCAGTTCTTC
TRBJ2-2 few TRBV5-1 TRBD2 CASSLDVSGRAGSAGELFF TGCGCCAGCAGCTTGGACGTTAGCGGGAGGGCCGGATCTGCCGGGGAGCTGTTTTTT
TRBJ1-1 NA TRBV7-9 TRBD1 CASGPPQIEVYRGETEAFF TGTGCCAGCGGACCCCCCCAAATAGAGGTCTACAGGGGGGAAACTGAAGCTTTCTTT
TRBJ2-1 NA TRBV7-9 TRBD1 CASSFLQGDLVNEQFF TGTGCCAGCAGCTTCCTACAGGGGGATTTAGTGAATGAGCAGTTCTTC
TRBJ2-7 NA TRBV6-6 TRBD2 CASSYGTSPYEQYF TGTGCCAGCAGTTATGGGACTAGCCCCTACGAGCAGTACTTC
TRBJ2-3 once TRBV28 NA CASSLYVAVDTQYF TGTGCCAGCAGTCTATATGTAGCGGTTGATACGCAGTATTTT
TRBJ2-7 NA TRBV28 TRBD2 CASSLSDETSVSYEQYF TGTGCCAGCAGTTTATCTGATGAGACTAGCGTTTCCTACGAGCAGTACTTC
TRBJ2-1 NA TRBV15 NA CATSRGGQASNEQFF TGTGCCACCAGCAGAGGGGGCCAAGCTTCTAATGAGCAGTTCTTC
TRBJ1-5 NA TRBV28 NA CASSLGQLNQPQHF TGTGCCAGCAGTTTGGGCCAGCTCAATCAGCCCCAGCATTTT
TRBJ2-7 NA TRBV7-6 TRBD2 CASSGGLAGTYEQYF TGTGCCAGCAGCGGGGGACTAGCGGGGACCTACGAGCAGTACTTC
TRBJ2-4 NA TRBV28 TRBD1 CASSNRGAKNIQYF TGTGCCAGCAGTAACAGGGGTGCCAAAAACATTCAGTACTTC
TRBJ2-1 NA TRBV13 TRBD1 CASSAGTGGNEQFF TGTGCCAGCAGCGCCGGGACAGGGGGCAATGAGCAGTTCTTC
TRBJ2-7 NA TRBV7-8 NA CASSLALGGGLSYEQYF TGTGCCAGCAGCTTAGCGTTGGGGGGAGGCCTCTCCTACGAGCAGTACTTC
TRBJ1-1 NA TRBV5-1 TRBD1 CASSFSPGQLNTEAFF TGCGCCAGCAGCTTCTCCCCGGGACAGTTGAACACTGAAGCTTTCTTT
TRBJ2-7 NA TRBV25-1 TRBD2 CASSVGTSGYEQYF TGTGCCAGCAGTGTTGGGACTAGCGGGTACGAGCAGTACTTC